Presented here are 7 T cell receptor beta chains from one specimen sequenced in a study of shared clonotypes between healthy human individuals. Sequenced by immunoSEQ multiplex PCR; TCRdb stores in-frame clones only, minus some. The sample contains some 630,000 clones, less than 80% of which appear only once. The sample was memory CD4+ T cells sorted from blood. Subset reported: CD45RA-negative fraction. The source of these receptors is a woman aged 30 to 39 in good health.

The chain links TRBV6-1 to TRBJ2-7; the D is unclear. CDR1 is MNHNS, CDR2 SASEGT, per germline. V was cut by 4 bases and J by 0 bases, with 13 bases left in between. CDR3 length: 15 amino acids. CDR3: CASSVGWGISYEQYF. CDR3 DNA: TGTGCCAGCAGTGTAGGTTGGGGAATCTCCTACGAGCAGTACTTC.

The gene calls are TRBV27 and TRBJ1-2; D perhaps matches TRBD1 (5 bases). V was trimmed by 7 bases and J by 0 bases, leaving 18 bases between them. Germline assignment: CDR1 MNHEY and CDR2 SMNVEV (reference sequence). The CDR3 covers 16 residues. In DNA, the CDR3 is TGTGCCAGCATCCGCTTTCCGGACACATCTAACTATGGCTACACCTTC. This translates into CASIRFPDTSNYGYTF.

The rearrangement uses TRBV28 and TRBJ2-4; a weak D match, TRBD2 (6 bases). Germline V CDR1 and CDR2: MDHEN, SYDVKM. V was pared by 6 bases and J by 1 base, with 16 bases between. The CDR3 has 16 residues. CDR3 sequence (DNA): TGTGCCAGCAGGGGGGGACGGGCTGGCGCCAAAAACATTCAGTACTTC. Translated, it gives CASRGGRAGAKNIQYF.

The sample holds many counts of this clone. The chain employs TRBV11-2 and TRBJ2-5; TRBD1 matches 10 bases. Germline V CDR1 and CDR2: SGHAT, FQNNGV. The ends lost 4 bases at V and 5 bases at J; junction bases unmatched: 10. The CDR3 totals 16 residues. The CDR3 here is CASSSSGTGVRETQYF. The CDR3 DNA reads TGTGCCAGCAGCTCCTCAGGGACAGGGGTGCGGGAGACCCAGTACTTC.

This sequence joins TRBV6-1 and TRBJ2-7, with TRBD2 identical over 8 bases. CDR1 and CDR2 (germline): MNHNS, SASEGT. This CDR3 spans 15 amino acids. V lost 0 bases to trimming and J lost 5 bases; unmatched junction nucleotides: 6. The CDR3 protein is CASSEAPRREDEQYF. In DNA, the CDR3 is TGTGCCAGCAGTGAAGCCCCACGGCGGGAGGACGAGCAGTACTTC.

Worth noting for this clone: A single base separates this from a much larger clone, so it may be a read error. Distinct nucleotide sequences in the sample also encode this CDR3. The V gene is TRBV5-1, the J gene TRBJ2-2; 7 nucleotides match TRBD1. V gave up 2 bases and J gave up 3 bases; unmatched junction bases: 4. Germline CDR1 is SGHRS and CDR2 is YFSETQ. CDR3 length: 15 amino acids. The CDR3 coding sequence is TGCGCCAGCAGCTTCGGAGACAGGGACACCGGGGAGCTGTTTTTT. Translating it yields CASSFGDRDTGELFF.

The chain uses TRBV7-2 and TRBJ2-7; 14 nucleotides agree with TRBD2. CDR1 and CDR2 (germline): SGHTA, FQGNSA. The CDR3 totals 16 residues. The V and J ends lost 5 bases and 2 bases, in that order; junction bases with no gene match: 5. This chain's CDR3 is CASSPQGLAGAYEQYF. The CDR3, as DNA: TGTGCCAGCAGCCCCCAGGGACTAGCGGGAGCCTACGAGCAGTACTTC. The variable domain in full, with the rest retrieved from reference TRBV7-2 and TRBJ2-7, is GAGVSQSPSNKVTEKGKDVELRCDPISGHTALYWYRQSLGQGLEFLIYFQGNSAPDKSGLPSDRFSAERTGGSVSTLTIQRTQQEDSAVYLCASSPQGLAGAYEQYFGPGTRLTVT.